The T cell receptor (beta chain) described here comes from a study of spatial heterogeneity in lung cancer. At the level of the study: Within raw reads, each unique TCR and UMI combination appeared on average more than ten times. Overall study results and limits: There were more appearances of ubiquitous expanded tumor TCRs in blood at resection than at follow-up.

TCR cDNA molecules were tagged individually, and each one carried a unique molecular identifier. TCRdb ran MiXCR on the 5' RACE reads and lists one entry per CDR3 protein. The sample consists of just under 95,000 distinct CDR3 sequences, about an eighth of them appearing once. The time point was: sample taken at primary tumor resection. Unsorted whole RNA of tumor, nontumor lung or frozen PBMC was sequenced. A total of approximately 70 untreated early-stage non-small cell lung cancer patients served as donors. Only a few counts were recorded for this clonotype. The target antigen is unknown. This TCR came from a male donor with early-stage non-small cell lung cancer. Sequenced material: PBMCs, taken at surgery.

Here the CDR3 DNA reads TGTGCCAGCAGAGCGACAGGGTCCGAAAAACTGTTTTTT. This encodes CASRATGSEKLFF. The chain recombines TRBV27 with TRBJ1-4; 7 nucleotides match TRBD1. Germline V gene data show CDR1 as MNHEY and CDR2 as SMNVEV (reference sequence). The trim removed 6 bases at V and 8 bases at J, leaving 6 bases unmatched. The CDR3 extends over 13 amino acids.